This section outlines one TCR beta chain sequence together with its context. This clone was counted ten times or more. What this receptor recognizes is not known. No quality values exist for individual bases; no much larger clone is one base distant. The germline V gene yields KGHSH for CDR1 and LQKENI for CDR2. The CDR3 sequence holds 17 residues, the cysteine and phenylalanine included. Of all the DNA, just the CDR3 is kept, 51 bases in frame from base 1. Between the V and J ends, shortened by 0 bases and 4 bases respectively, the junction contains 15 bases. The data belong to a study of shared clonotypes between healthy human individuals (dated by TCRdb to the early 2020s). Regarding the complete study: The cohort comprised a couple of women and a few men aged 18 to 49 years. Per donor, three plates each were used for CD4 naive and CD4 memory, two for CD8 naive, and one for CD8 memory. Leukapheresis yielded between about 0.9 and 8.9 billion PBMCs per donor. The study deeply sequenced blood TCR repertoires of about 5 healthy adults to estimate repertoire size and the extent of clonotype sharing between individuals. Different laboratories and diverse techniques were used to prepare libraries and sequence TCR repertoires, to increase sequencing depth and limit assay-specific biases. Broader findings and caveats from the paper: Pairwise subsampling indicated that sequencing depth was expected to affect the degree of clonotype sharing among donors. Larger estimated clonotype richness was generally found for naive subsets than for memory subsets. Compared with non-shared clonotypes, clonotypes shared by all four sorted-subset donors had higher generation probabilities. Roughly 5% of naive CD4, 3% to 3.5% of naive CD8, approximately 2.2% of memory CD4, and around 0.42% of memory CD8 clonotypes were shared across four donors. The small number of donors limited the genetic and exposure-history diversity represented. Sampling was limited to blood, and TCR repertoires in tissue likely differ from TCR repertoires in blood. Even with the large sequencing depth, rarefaction of the sorted-subset datasets indicated that sequencing was incomplete.

Donors were healthy HIV-negative adults with no recently reported acute infections or vaccinations. All donors were Caucasian adults living in Nashville, Tennessee, USA. Magnetic negative selection was used to enrich CD4+ T cells, after which naive cells were positively selected on CD45RA and the negative fraction became the memory subset. After blood collection by leukapheresis, PBMCs were isolated using Ficoll-Histopaque density gradient centrifugation and then cryopreserved in the vapor phase of liquid nitrogen. Purity and quantity of every magnetically sorted T cell population were checked by analytical flow cytometry. Genomic DNA was isolated from each sorted fraction and quantified by UV absorbance on a Nanodrop 2000c. TCR CDR3 regions were amplified from genomic DNA by multiplex PCR using the deep immunoSEQ assay. Extracted genomic DNA from each cell subset was distributed evenly across all wells of several immunoSEQ 96-well plates, and each plate was treated as a replicate. For sorted subsets, each replicate PCR was loaded with 200 to 250 ng genomic DNA, equivalent to 25,000 to 35,000 T cell genomes. Purified libraries were measured with a Qubit 3.0 fluorometer, size-checked on a Bioanalyzer 2100, and measured again with the KAPA Library Quantification kit. Every immunoSEQ 96-well plate was sequenced on a dedicated single-read 150-cycle Illumina NextSeq 550 flow cell. As for how the authors treated the data: Because the immunoSEQ output held only junctional sequences and lacked quality scores, the filtering could not match the filtering applied to full-length reads. To assign V/J genes and CDR3, sequences were annotated against IMGT germline references using PyIR, a Python wrapper for IgBLAST v1.9. Reads with weak V/J assignments (E-value above 1e-6), missing CDR3, stop codons, out-of-frame junctions, or ambiguous translated residues were removed. V3J clonotypes were defined as sequences sharing the same inferred V gene, J gene, and CDR3 amino acid sequence. Percentage overlap between repertoires was calculated by dividing the number of shared unique clonotypes by the size of the smaller repertoire. Three approaches were used to assess repertoire richness: RTK rarefaction, the Chao1 estimator, and Recon v2.1 estimates of unobserved clonotypes. For all TCRbeta clonotypes obtained by the gDNA method from a few donors, generation probabilities were computed with OLGA. TCRdb took this table from immuneACCESS and kept in-frame rearrangements with V and J called. Such tables lack part of the clones; where checked against another copy, unresolved V genes explain under half of the gap, and the rest is unexplained. V and J calls and clone size follow that table, whereas D and trimming were derived from the DNA. Across this sample there are about 1 million clones, with approximately 68% seen only once. About 1.5% of the sample is in the top ten clones.

The clonotype comes from a man between 18 and 29 years old in good health. The rearranged segments are TRBV18 and TRBJ2-2; a weak D assignment points to TRBD1 (6 bases agree). The sequenced sample consisted of memory CD4+ T cells sorted from blood. The sample's cell subset or site label, in plain terms: CD45RA-negative fraction. The DNA sequence is as follows: TGTGCCAGCTCACCACCGAATCATAGACAGGCCACCGGGGAGCTGTTTTTT. Its protein is CASSPPNHRQATGELFF.